This T cell receptor beta chain is drawn from a study of blood T cell repertoires in COVID-19. Turning to the study itself: Acute-phase and convalescent COVID-19 samples originated in the United States, Italy and Spain.

From germline, CDR1 is SGDLS and CDR2 YYNGEE. V dropped 4 bases and J dropped 2 bases, with 10 bases sitting between them. The CDR3 runs to 13 residues. As processed by the authors: Estimation of nucleated cell counts was performed using reference gene primer amplification. The method was immunoSEQ multiplex PCR; TCRdb's version includes in-frame clones alone and lacks a portion of them. D and trimming come from the DNA, and the V and J calls and clone size come from that table. The sample holds 210,000 or so clones, around 85% seen once. Specimen: peripheral blood. The genes are TRBV9 and TRBJ2-7, with a possible D match to TRBD2 (6 bases). The TCR sequence derives from a human donor in a cohort sampled during active COVID-19. The CDR3 reads CASSPAGTYEQYF. The DNA for the CDR3 is TGTGCCAGCAGCCCCGCGGGAACCTACGAGCAGTACTTC. Supplemented by reference TRBV9 and TRBJ2-7, the full variable domain reads DSGVTQTPKHLITATGQRVTLRCSPRSGDLSVYWYQQSLDQGLQFLIQYYNGEERAKGNILERFSAQQFPDLHSELNLSSLELGDSALYFCASSPAGTYEQYFGPGTRLTVT.